This T cell receptor (beta chain) was identified during a study of T cell changes during pregnancy in multiple sclerosis. TCRdb's table, derived via immunoSEQ multiplex PCR, lists solely in-frame clones and lacks some. The table includes some 39,000 clones, approximately 92% detected once. This clone was recorded only once. Germline V CDR1 and CDR2: SGHNT, YYREEE (reference sequence). The CDR3 has 16 amino acids. V lost 4 bases and J 2 bases, leaving 17 bases between the germline ends. This clonotype was sampled from a female donor with multiple sclerosis, enrolled in a pregnancy study. J is TRBJ2-3 and V is TRBV5-4; D may be TRBD2 (6 bases). Sequencing input: PBMCs (not recorded whether the cells were cultured). In DNA form, the CDR3 reads TGTGCCAGCAGCCCCAAACTTAGCGGAACCACAGATACGCAGTATTTT. This codes for CASSPKLSGTTDTQYF. The whole variable domain, remainder taken from reference TRBV5-4 and TRBJ2-3, is ETGVTQSPTHLIKTRGQQVTLRCSSQSGHNTVSWYQQALGQGPQFIFQYYREEENGRGNFPPRFSGLQFPNYSSELNVNALELDDSALYLCASSPKLSGTTDTQYFGPGTRLTVL.